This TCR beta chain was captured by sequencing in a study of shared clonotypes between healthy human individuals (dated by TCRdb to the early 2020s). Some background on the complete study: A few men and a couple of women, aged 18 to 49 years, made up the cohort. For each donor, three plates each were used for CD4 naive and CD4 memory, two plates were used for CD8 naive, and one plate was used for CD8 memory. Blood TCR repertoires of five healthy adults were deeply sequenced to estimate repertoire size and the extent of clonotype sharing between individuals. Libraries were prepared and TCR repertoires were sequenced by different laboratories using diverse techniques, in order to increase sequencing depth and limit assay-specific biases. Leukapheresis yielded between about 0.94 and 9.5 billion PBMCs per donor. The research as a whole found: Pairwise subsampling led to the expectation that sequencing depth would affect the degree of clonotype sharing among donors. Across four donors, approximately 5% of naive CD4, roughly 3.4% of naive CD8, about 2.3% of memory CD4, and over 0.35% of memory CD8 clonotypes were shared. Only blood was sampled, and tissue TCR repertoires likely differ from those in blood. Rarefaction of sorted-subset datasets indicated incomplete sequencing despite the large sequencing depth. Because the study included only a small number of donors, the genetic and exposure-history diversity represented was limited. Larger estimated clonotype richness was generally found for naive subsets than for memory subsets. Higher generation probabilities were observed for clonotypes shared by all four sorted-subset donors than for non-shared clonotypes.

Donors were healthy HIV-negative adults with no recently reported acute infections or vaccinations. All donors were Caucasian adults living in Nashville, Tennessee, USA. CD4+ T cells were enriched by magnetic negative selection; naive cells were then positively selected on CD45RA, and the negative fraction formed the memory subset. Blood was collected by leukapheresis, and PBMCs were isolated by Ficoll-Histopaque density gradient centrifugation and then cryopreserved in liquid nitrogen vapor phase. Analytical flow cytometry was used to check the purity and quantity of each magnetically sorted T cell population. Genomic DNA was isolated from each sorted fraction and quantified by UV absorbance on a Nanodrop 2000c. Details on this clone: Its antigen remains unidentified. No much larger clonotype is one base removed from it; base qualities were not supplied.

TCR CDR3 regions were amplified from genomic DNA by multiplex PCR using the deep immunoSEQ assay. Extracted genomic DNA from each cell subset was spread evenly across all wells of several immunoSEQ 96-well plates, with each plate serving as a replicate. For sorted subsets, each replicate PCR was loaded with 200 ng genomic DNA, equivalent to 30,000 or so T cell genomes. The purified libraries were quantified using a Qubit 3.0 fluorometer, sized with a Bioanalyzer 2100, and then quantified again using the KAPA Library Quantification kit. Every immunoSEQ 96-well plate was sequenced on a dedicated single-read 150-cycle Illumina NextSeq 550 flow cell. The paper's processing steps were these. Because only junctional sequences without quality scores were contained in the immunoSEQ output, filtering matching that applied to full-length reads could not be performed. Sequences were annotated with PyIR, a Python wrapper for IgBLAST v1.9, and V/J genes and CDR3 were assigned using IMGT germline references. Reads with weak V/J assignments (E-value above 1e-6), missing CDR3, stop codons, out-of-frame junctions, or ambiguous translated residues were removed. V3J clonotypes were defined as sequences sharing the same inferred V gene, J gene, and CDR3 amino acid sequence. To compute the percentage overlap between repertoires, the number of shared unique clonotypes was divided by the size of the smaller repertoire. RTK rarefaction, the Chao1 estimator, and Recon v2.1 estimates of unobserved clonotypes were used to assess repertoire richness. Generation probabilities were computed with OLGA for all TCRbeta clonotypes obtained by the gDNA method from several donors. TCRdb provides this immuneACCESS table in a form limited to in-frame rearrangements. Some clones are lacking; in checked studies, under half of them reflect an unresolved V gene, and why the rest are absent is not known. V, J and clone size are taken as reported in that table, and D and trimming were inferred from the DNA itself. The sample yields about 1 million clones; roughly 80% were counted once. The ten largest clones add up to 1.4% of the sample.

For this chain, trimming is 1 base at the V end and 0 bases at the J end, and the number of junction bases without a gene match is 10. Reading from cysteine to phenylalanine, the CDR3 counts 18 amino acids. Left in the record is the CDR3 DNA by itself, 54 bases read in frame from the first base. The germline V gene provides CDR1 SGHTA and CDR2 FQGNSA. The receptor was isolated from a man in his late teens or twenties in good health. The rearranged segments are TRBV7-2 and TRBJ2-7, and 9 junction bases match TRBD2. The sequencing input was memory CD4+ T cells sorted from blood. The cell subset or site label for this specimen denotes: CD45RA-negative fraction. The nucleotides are TGTGCCAGCAGCTTAGTAGATAGCGGGAGTGGTAGCTCCTACGAGCAGTACTTC. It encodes CASSLVDSGSGSSYEQYF. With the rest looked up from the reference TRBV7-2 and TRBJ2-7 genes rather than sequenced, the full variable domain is GAGVSQSPSNKVTEKGKDVELRCDPISGHTALYWYRQSLGQGLEFLIYFQGNSAPDKSGLPSDRFSAERTGGSVSTLTIQRTQQEDSAVYLCASSLVDSGSGSSYEQYFGPGTRLTVT.